This is a list of T cell receptor beta chains from one sample in a study of T cell responses to AZD1222 COVID-19 vaccine. Clones were sequenced by immunoSEQ multiplex PCR, and TCRdb holds only the in-frame ones, with some missing. This sample has more than 100,000 clones, with over 75% found just once. Source: peripheral blood, taken on day 0 of AZD1222 vaccination. Receptors were obtained from an adult in good health. CDR3s include the opening cysteine and the closing phenylalanine or tryptophan. The D gene is left open where the match is weak. The size field is filled for only some rows; it gives once, few, many or a size class.

cdr3_length	clone_size	d_call	v_call	j_call	cdr3_nt	cdr3_aa
14	few	NA	TRBV30	TRBJ1-2	TGTGCCTGGAGTGTAAAAGGGGGAAACTATGGCTACACCTTC	CAWSVKGGNYGYTF
12	NA	NA	TRBV6-5	TRBJ2-5	TGTGCCAGCAGCTCAGACTTGAGGGCCCAGTACTTC	CASSSDLRAQYF
14	NA	NA	TRBV27	TRBJ1-4	TGTGCCAGCTCTTCCGCGGGGCTAATGAAAAAGGTGTTTTTT	CASSSAGLMKKVFF
14	NA	NA	TRBV10-1	TRBJ1-1	TGCGCCAGCAGCCCGACCGAAATTCTGACTGAAGCTTTCTTT	CASSPTEILTEAFF
18	NA	NA	TRBV10-2	TRBJ2-7	TGCGCCAGCAGTGACCCCACACCCATTTACTCGAGCTCCTACGAGCAGTACTTC	CASSDPTPIYSSSYEQYF
13	NA	NA	TRBV7-6	TRBJ2-2	TGTGCCAGCAGCGAGACCAACACCGGGGAGCTGTTTTTT	CASSETNTGELFF
13	NA	NA	TRBV5-1	TRBJ2-7	TGCGCCAGCAGCTTGGGGCAGGGTAACGAGCAGTACTTC	CASSLGQGNEQYF
16	NA	TRBD1	TRBV5-4	TRBJ2-2	TGTGCCAGCAGCCCATGGACAGGGAAGAGCACCGGGGAGCTGTTTTTT	CASSPWTGKSTGELFF
16	NA	TRBD2	TRBV9	TRBJ2-3	TGTGCCAGCAACAGAGGACTAGCGGGGGGCTCAGATACGCAGTATTTT	CASNRGLAGGSDTQYF
17	NA	NA	TRBV11-3	TRBJ2-3	TGTGCCAGCAGCTTAGGGGTCGTCGCCGACGGCACAGATACGCAGTATTTT	CASSLGVVADGTDTQYF
14	NA	TRBD1	TRBV11-2	TRBJ1-2	TGTGCCAGCAGCTTAGGGGGGACAGGGGCTGGCTACACCTTC	CASSLGGTGAGYTF
15	NA	NA	TRBV4-1	TRBJ2-1	TGCGCCAGCAGCCCTACCGGGAGCTCCTACAATGAGCAGTTCTTC	CASSPTGSSYNEQFF
12	once	NA	TRBV5-1	TRBJ1-3	TGCGCCAGCAGCCAGGGAGGAAACACCATATATTTT	CASSQGGNTIYF
12	NA	NA	TRBV2	TRBJ1-1	TGTGCCAGCAGTGGGGGGATTGATGAAGCTTTCTTT	CASSGGIDEAFF
19	NA	TRBD2	TRBV5-1	TRBJ2-2	TGCGCCAGCAGCTCGGGGTTAACTAGCGGGGGTACGAACACCGGGGAGCTGTTTTTT	CASSSGLTSGGTNTGELFF
14	NA	TRBD1	TRBV24-1	TRBJ1-1	TGTGCCACCAGTGATTCGAGACAGGGGTCGCGAGCTTTCTTT	CATSDSRQGSRAFF
21	NA	TRBD2	TRBV24-1	TRBJ2-1	TGTGCCACCAGTGAGTTAACTAGCGGGGGGTATCAGGGCGGCTCCTACAATGAGCAGTTCTTC	CATSELTSGGYQGGSYNEQFF
16	NA	NA	TRBV19	TRBJ1-2	TGTGCCAGTAGTATAGGCAGGGGTAACATAGTCTATGGCTACACCTTC	CASSIGRGNIVYGYTF
16	NA	NA	TRBV2	TRBJ1-3	TGTGCCAGCAGTGCGGAACCAGGGAGCTCTGGAAACACCATATATTTT	CASSAEPGSSGNTIYF
11	NA	NA	TRBV7-2	TRBJ1-1	TGTGCCAGCAGCATCGGGGCTGAAGCTTTCTTT	CASSIGAEAFF
15	NA	NA	TRBV18	TRBJ2-2	TGTGCCAGCTCACCCCTAACCAGGAACACCGGGGAGCTGTTTTTT	CASSPLTRNTGELFF
15	NA	NA	TRBV4-2	TRBJ1-4	TGTGCCAGCAGCCAAGAAGGCCCCTTTGGGGAAAAACTGTTTTTT	CASSQEGPFGEKLFF
16	NA	NA	TRBV7-2	TRBJ1-6	TGTGCCAGCAGCTTGACGGGCCTCGGGGTGAGGTCACCCCTCCACTTT	CASSLTGLGVRSPLHF
16	NA	TRBD1	TRBV10-1	TRBJ2-3	TGCGCCAGCAGCCGGGACAGGGGGCTGCGCACAGATACGCAGTATTTT	CASSRDRGLRTDTQYF
14	once	NA	TRBV5-1	TRBJ2-3	TGCGCCAGCAGCTTGGGACAATCGGTCGATACGCAGTATTTT	CASSLGQSVDTQYF
15	NA	NA	TRBV7-9	TRBJ2-1	TGTGCCAGCAGCCCCGGCGAAGGAGGCCGCAATGAGCAGTTCTTC	CASSPGEGGRNEQFF
14	NA	NA	TRBV5-6	TRBJ1-2	TGTGCCAGCAGCCAGGCAGGTATTAACTATGGCTACACCTTC	CASSQAGINYGYTF
17	NA	NA	TRBV4-3	TRBJ1-1	TGCGCCAGCAGCCAAGATCACGGAGGGCATAGGAACACTGAAGCTTTCTTT	CASSQDHGGHRNTEAFF
15	NA	NA	TRBV5-4	TRBJ1-2	TGTGCCAGCAGCTCTGCCGGTCTGAGGAACTATGGCTACACCTTC	CASSSAGLRNYGYTF
15	NA	NA	TRBV19	TRBJ1-4	TGTGCCAGTAGTCCCCCGGGTTGGGCTGGGGAAAAACTGTTTTTT	CASSPPGWAGEKLFF
17	NA	NA	TRBV27	TRBJ1-6	TGTGCCAGCAGCTTTGGTAGGCCTCCCTCCTATAATTCACCCCTCCACTTT	CASSFGRPPSYNSPLHF
13	NA	TRBD1	TRBV4-3	TRBJ1-2	TGCGCCAGCAGCCAAGGACAGGGTAGCCCCTACACCTTC	CASSQGQGSPYTF
14	NA	NA	TRBV3-1/TRBV3-2	TRBJ1-2	TGTGCCAGCAGCCCCCTTGAGGGTGGCTATGGCTACACCTTC	CASSPLEGGYGYTF
16	many	TRBD1	TRBV4-3	TRBJ2-6	TGCGCCAGCAGCCAAGACAGGGGGTCTGGGGCCAACGTCCTGACTTTC	CASSQDRGSGANVLTF
14	once	TRBD1	TRBV29-1	TRBJ2-1	TGCAGCGGTGAGGACAGGGTCGGTGTCAATGAGCAGTTCTTC	CSGEDRVGVNEQFF
16	once	TRBD1	TRBV10-3	TRBJ2-7	TGTGCCATCAGTGAAGGGACAGGGGGATTGGATTACGAGCAGTACTTC	CAISEGTGGLDYEQYF
18	NA	TRBD2	TRBV12-5	TRBJ2-2	TGTGCTAGTGGTTCTTACCTTAGCGGGGGCATCAACACCGGGGAGCTGTTTTTT	CASGSYLSGGINTGELFF
13	NA	NA	TRBV12-3/TRBV12-4	TRBJ1-4	TGTGCCAGCAGTTTTTCCCTCGAGGAAAAACTGTTTTTT	CASSFSLEEKLFF
18	NA	NA	TRBV5-6	TRBJ1-5	TGTGCCAGCAGCTCCTTCCGATATGACCTTCCCGGGGATCAGCCCCAGCATTTT	CASSSFRYDLPGDQPQHF
14	few	NA	TRBV19	TRBJ1-5	TGTGCCAGTAGCCATACAGGGTCCAATCAGCCCCAGCATTTT	CASSHTGSNQPQHF
12	once	NA	TRBV6-5	TRBJ2-6	TGTGCCAGCAGGGCTGGGGCCAACGTCCTGACTTTC	CASRAGANVLTF
14	few	NA	TRBV6-2/TRBV6-3	TRBJ1-1	TGTGCCAGCAGTTACTCCGTCCCTAACACTGAAGCTTTCTTT	CASSYSVPNTEAFF
15	NA	TRBD1	TRBV13	TRBJ1-2	TGTGCCAGCAGCCCTCGGACAGGGTGGGGCTATGGCTACACCTTC	CASSPRTGWGYGYTF
14	NA	NA	TRBV9	TRBJ2-3	TGTGCCAGCAGCTCCGACCAAGACACAGATACGCAGTATTTT	CASSSDQDTDTQYF
14	NA	NA	TRBV30	TRBJ2-7	TGTGCCTGGCAATCCGGGACTTCAGGCGGCGAGCAGTACTTC	CAWQSGTSGGEQYF
13	NA	NA	TRBV27	TRBJ1-5	TGTGCCAGCAGTTTAGGAGGGGGTCAGCCCCAGCATTTT	CASSLGGGQPQHF
13	NA	NA	TRBV11-2	TRBJ1-3	TGTGCCAGCAGCTTAAGTAGCGGAAACACCATATATTTT	CASSLSSGNTIYF
15	NA	TRBD1	TRBV7-9	TRBJ2-1	TGTGCCAGCAGCCCCGACCACATGACAGGGGATGAGCAGTTCTTC	CASSPDHMTGDEQFF
16	once	TRBD1	TRBV3-1/TRBV3-2	TRBJ1-3	TGTGCCAGCAGCCCTTCGGGACAGGTCTCTGGAAACACCATATATTTT	CASSPSGQVSGNTIYF
14	NA	NA	TRBV6-5	TRBJ2-2	TGTGCCAGCAGTTACTCGGTGGGGACCGGGGAGCTGTTTTTT	CASSYSVGTGELFF
14	NA	TRBD2	TRBV5-4	TRBJ2-3	TGTGCCAGCAGCTTGGGCGGGGGGGCCAGTACGCAGTATTTT	CASSLGGGASTQYF
17	NA	TRBD1	TRBV11-2	TRBJ2-4	TGTGCCAGCAGCTCCCAGACAGGGAGCCTAGCCAAAAACATTCAGTACTTC	CASSSQTGSLAKNIQYF
17	NA	TRBD2	TRBV7-9	TRBJ2-7	TGTGCCAGCAGCTCCTTTCGGACTAGCGGGGTTTCCTACGAGCAGTACTTC	CASSSFRTSGVSYEQYF
16	NA	NA	TRBV4-3	TRBJ2-1	TGCGCCAGCAGCCAAGATTTGGCGGGGCCAGGGAATGAGCAGTTCTTC	CASSQDLAGPGNEQFF
17	NA	NA	TRBV19	TRBJ2-3	TGTGCCAGTAGTTTCAGGACAGGGCATGTGTCTAGCGGTACGCAGTATTTT	CASSFRTGHVSSGTQYF
15	NA	TRBD2	TRBV6-5	TRBJ2-5	TGTGCCAGCACCCCCGGACGGGGCGGGAGGGAGACCCAGTACTTC	CASTPGRGGRETQYF
13	NA	NA	TRBV5-6	TRBJ1-2	TGTGCCAGCAACTTAGCGGGTAACTATGGCTACACCTTC	CASNLAGNYGYTF
16	NA	TRBD2	TRBV27	TRBJ2-7	TGTGCCAGCAGTTTAAAACCAGCGGGGGGGCTCTACGAGCAGTACTTC	CASSLKPAGGLYEQYF